Sequencing of this TCR beta chain was carried out in a study of neoadjuvant anti-PD-1 for oral cavity cancer. Indicated time point: after neoadjuvant nivolumab, at surgical resection. Produced via immunoSEQ multiplex PCR; TCRdb's table is partial and in-frame only. The sample records around 8,200 clones, 50% to 80% being singletons. Specimen: PBMCs, collected after nivolumab (anti-PD-1) treatment. The source is a person between 40 and 85 years old with oral cavity squamous cell carcinoma.

The CDR3 bases are TGTGCCAGCAGCTTAACGGGGGGTAGAAGCACAGATACGCAGTATTTT. This sequence encodes CASSLTGGRSTDTQYF. The chain is built from TRBV7-9 and TRBJ2-3, with TRBD2 matching 7 bases. Germline CDR1 SEHNR, CDR2 FQNEAQ (reference sequence). The CDR3 has 16 residues. The V segment lost 2 bases and the J segment 0 bases; nucleotides outside the gene matches: 5.